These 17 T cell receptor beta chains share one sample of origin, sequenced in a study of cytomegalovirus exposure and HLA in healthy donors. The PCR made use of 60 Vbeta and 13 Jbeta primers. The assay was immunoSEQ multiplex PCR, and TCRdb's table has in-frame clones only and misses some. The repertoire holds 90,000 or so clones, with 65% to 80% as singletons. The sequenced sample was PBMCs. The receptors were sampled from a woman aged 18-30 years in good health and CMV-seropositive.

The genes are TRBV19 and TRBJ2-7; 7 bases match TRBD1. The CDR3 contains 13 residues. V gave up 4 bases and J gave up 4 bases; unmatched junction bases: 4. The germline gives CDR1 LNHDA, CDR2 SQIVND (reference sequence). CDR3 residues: CASSTGTVYEQYF. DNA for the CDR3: TGTGCCAGTAGTACAGGGACAGTGTACGAGCAGTACTTC.

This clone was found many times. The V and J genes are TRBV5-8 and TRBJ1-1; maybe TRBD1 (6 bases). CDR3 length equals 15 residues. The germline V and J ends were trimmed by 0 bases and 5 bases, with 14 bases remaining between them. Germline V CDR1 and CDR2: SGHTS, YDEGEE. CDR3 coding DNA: TGTGCCAGCAGCTTGGTGTGGAGGGGGGGAACTGAAGCTTTCTTT. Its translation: CASSLVWRGGTEAFF. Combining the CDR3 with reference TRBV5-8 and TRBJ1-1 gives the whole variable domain EAGVTQSPTHLIKTRGQQATLRCSPISGHTSVYWYQQALGLGLQFLLWYDEGEERNRGNFPPRFSGRQFPNYSSELNVNALELEDSALYLCASSLVWRGGTEAFFGQGTRLTVV.

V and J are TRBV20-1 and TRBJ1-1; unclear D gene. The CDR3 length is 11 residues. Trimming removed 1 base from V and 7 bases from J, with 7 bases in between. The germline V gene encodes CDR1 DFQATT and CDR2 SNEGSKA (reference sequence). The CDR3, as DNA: TGCAGTGCTAGAGCTGAGGGTGAAGCTTTCTTT. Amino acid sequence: CSARAEGEAFF.

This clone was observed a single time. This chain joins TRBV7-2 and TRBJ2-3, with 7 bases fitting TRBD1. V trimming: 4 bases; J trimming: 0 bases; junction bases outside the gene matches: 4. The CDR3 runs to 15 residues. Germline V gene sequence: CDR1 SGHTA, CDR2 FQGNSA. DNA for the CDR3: TGTGCCAGCAGCTCGGACAGGCAAAGCACAGATACGCAGTATTTT. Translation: CASSSDRQSTDTQYF.

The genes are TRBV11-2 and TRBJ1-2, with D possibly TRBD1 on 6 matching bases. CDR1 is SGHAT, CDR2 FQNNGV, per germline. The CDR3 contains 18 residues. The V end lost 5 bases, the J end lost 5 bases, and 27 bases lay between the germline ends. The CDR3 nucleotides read TGTGCCAGCAGCCCCAATATCGGAGGGGGGGGGCGAAGTTATGGCTACACCTTC. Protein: CASSPNIGGGGRSYGYTF. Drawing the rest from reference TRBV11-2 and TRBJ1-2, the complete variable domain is EAGVAQSPRYKIIEKRQSVAFWCNPISGHATLYWYQQILGQGPKLLIQFQNNGVVDDSQLPKDRFSAERLKGVDSTLKIQPAKLEDSAVYLCASSPNIGGGGRSYGYTFGSGTRLTVV.

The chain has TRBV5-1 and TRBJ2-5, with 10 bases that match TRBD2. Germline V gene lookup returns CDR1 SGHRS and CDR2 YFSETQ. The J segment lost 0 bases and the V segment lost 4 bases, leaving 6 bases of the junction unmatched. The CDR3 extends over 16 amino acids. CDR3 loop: CASSGSGGDYQETQYF. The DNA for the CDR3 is TGCGCCAGCAGCGGCAGCGGGGGGGATTACCAAGAGACCCAGTACTTC.

The CDR3 sequence: CASSSGGSGNTIYF. CDR3 bases: TGTGCCAGCAGTTCAGGGGGCTCTGGAAACACCATATATTTT. The V and J genes are TRBV6-5 and TRBJ1-3, with 7 nucleotides matching TRBD1. CDR3 length: 14 residues. Germline V gene lookup returns CDR1 MNHEY and CDR2 SVGAGI. With V trimmed by 4 bases and J by 0 bases, 0 bases remained unmatched.

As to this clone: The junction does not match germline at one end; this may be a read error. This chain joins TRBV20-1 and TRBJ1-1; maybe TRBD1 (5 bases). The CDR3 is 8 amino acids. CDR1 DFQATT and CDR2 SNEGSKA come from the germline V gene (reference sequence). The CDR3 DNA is TGCAGTGCCGCTGAGGGGAGGTTT. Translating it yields CSAAEGRF.

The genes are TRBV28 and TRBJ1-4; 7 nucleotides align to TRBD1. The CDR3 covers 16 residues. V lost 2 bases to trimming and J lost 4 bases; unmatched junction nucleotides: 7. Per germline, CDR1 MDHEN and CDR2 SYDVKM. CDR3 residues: CASSLEGATINEKLFF. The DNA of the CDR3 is TGTGCCAGCAGTTTAGAGGGGGCGACTATTAATGAAAAACTGTTTTTT.

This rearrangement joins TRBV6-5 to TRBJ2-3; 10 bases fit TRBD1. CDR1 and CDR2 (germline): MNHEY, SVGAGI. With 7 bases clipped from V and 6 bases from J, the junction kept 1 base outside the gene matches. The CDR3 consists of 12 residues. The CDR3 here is CASKTGGDTQYF. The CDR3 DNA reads TGTGCCAGCAAGACAGGGGGCGATACGCAGTATTTT.

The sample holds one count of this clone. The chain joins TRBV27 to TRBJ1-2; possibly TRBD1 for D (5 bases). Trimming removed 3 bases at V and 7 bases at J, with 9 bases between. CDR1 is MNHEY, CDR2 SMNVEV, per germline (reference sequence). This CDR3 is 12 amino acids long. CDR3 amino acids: CASSLGGGGYTF. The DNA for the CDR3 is TGTGCCAGCAGTTTGGGGGGAGGTGGCTACACCTTC.

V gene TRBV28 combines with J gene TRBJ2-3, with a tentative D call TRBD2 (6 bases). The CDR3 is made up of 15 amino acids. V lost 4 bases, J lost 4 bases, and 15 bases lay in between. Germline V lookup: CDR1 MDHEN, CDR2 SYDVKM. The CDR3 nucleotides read TGTGCCAGCAGTTCCTTGGCGGGGTTCCCAGATACGCAGTATTTT. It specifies CASSSLAGFPDTQYF.

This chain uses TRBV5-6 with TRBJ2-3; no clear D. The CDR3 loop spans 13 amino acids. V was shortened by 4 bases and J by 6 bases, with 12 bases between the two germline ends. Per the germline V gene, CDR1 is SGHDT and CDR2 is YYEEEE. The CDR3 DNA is TGTGCCAGCAGCACTTCCCGTTCGGATACGCAGTATTTT. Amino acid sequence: CASSTSRSDTQYF.

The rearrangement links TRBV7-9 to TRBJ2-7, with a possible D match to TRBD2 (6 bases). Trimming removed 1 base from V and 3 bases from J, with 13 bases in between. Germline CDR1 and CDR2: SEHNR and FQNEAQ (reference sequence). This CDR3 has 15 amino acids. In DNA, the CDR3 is TGTGCCAGCAGCTTAGTGGGCTTGGGGGGCTACGAGCAGTACTTC. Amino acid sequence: CASSLVGLGGYEQYF.

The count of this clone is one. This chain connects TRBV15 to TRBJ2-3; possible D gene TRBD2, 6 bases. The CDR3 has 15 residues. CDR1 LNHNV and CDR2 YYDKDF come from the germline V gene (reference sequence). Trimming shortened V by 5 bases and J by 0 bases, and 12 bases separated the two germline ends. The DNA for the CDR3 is TGTGCCACCAGCCTACTCCGGGAGAGCACAGATACGCAGTATTTT. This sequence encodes CATSLLRESTDTQYF.

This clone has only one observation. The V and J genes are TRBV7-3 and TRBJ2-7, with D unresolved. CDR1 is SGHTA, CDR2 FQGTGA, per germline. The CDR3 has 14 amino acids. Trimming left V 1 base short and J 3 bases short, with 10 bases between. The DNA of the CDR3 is TGTGCCAGCAGCTTAAGAACCGGGTTCTACGAGCAGTACTTC. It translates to CASSLRTGFYEQYF.

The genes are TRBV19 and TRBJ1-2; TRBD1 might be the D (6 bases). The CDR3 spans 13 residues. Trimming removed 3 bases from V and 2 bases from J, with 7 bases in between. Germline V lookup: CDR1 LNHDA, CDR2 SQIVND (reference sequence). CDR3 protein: CASSITGNYGYTF. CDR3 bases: TGTGCCAGTAGTATTACAGGGAACTATGGCTACACCTTC.